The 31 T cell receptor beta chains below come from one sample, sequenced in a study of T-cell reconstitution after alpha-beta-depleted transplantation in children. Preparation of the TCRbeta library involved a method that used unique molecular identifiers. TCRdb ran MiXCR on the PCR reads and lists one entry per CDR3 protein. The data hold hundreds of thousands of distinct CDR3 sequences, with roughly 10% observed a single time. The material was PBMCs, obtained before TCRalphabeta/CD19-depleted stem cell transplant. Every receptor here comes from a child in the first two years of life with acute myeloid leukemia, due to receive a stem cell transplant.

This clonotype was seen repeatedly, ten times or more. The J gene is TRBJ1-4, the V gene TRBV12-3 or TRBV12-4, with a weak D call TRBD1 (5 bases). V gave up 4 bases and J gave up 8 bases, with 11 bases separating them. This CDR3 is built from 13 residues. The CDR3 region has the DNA TGTGCCAGCAGTTCCGTCGACAGAGAAAAACTGTTTTTT. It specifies CASSSVDREKLFF.

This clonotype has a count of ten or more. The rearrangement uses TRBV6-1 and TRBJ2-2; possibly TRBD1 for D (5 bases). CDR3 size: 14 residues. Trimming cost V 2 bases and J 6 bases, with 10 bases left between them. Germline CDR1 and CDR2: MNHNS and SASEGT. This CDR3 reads CASSELGRPGELFF. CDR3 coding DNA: TGTGCCAGCAGTGAACTGGGGCGGCCCGGGGAGCTGTTTTTT.

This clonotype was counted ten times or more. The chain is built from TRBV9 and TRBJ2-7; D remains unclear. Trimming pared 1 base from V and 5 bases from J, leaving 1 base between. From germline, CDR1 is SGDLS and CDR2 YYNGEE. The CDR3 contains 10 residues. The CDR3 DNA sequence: TGTGCCAGCAGCGTACACGAGCAGTACTTC. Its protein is CASSVHEQYF.

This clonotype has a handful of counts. This CDR3 is CASSSDRGNTIYF. The CDR3 bases are TGTGCCAGCTCATCGGACCGTGGAAACACCATATATTTT. The chain recombines TRBV18 with TRBJ1-3, with D unresolved. Germline assignment: CDR1 KGHSH and CDR2 LQKENI. CDR3 length: 13 residues. Trimming removed 5 bases at V and 3 bases at J, with 8 bases between.

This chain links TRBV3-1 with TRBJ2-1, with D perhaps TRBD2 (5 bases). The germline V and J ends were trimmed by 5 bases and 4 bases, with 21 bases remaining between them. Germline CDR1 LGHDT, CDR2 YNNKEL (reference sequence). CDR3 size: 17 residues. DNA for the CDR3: TGTGCCAGCAGCAAGCAGGTGGGAGCTCGGGTATACAATGAGCAGTTCTTC. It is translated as CASSKQVGARVYNEQFF.

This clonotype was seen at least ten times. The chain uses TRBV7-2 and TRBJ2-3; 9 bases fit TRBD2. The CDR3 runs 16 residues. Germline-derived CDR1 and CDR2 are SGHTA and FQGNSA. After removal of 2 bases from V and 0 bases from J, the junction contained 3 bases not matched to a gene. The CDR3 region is CASSLMTSGSTDTQYF. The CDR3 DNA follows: TGTGCCAGCAGCTTAATGACTAGCGGAAGCACAGATACGCAGTATTTT.

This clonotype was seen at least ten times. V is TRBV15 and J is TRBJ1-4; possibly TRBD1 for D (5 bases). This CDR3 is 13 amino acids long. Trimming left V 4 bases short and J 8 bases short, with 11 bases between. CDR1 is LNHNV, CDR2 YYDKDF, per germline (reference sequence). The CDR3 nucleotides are TGTGCCACCAGCAATGAACGGGGGGAAAAACTGTTTTTT. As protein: CATSNERGEKLFF.

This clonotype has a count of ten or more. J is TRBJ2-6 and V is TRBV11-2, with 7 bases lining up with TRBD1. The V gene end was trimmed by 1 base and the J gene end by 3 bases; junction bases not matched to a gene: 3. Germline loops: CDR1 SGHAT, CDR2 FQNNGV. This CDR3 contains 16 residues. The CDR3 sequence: CASSLADRFGANVLTF. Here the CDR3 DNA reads TGTGCCAGCAGCTTAGCGGACAGGTTTGGGGCCAACGTCCTGACTTTC.

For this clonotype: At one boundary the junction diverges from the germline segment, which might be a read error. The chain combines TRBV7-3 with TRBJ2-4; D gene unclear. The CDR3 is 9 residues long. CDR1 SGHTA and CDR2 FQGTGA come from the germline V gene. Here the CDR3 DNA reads TGTGCCAGCAGCCTCAGTAACCGTTTC. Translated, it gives CASSLSNRF.

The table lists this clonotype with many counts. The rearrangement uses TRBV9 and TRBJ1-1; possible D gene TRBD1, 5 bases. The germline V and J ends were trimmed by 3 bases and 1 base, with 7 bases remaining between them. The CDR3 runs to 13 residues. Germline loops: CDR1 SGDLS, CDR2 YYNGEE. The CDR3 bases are TGTGCCAGCAGCGCCGACAGGAACACTGAAGCTTTCTTT. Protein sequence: CASSADRNTEAFF.

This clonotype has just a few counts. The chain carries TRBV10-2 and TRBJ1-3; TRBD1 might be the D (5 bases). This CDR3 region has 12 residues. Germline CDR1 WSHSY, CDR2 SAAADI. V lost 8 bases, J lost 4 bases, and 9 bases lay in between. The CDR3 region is CASAGSGNTIYF. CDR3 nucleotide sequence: TGCGCCAGCGCAGGGAGCGGAAACACCATATATTTT.

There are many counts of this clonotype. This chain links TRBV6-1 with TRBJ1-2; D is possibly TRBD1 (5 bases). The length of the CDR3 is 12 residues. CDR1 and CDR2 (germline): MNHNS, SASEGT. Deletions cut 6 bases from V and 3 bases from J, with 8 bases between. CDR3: CASRAGHYGYTF. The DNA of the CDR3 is TGTGCCAGCAGGGCGGGGCACTATGGCTACACCTTC.

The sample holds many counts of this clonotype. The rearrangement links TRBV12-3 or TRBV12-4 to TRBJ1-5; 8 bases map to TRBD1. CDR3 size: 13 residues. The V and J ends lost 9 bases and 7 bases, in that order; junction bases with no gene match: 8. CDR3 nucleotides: TGTGCCAGTCAGGGGGCTGGAGGGCAGCCCCAGCATTTT. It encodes CASQGAGGQPQHF.

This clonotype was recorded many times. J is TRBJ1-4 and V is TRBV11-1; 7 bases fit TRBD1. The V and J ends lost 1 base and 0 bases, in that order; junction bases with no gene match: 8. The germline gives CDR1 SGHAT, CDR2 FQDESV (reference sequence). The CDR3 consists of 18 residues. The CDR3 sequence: CASSLVGTDPPTNEKLFF. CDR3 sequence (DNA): TGTGCCAGCAGCTTAGTCGGGACAGATCCTCCAACTAATGAAAAACTGTTTTTT.

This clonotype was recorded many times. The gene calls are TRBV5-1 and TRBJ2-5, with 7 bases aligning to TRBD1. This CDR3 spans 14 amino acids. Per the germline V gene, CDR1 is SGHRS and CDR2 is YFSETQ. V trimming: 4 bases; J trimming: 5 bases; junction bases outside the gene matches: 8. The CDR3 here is CASSETGAGETQYF. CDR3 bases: TGCGCCAGCAGCGAAACAGGGGCAGGGGAGACCCAGTACTTC.

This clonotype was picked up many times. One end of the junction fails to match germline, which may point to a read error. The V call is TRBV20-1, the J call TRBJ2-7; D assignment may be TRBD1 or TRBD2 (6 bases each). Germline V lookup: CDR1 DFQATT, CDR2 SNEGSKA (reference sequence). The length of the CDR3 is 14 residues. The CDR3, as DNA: TGCAGTGCTAGAAGGGGGGCAAGCTCCTACGAGCGGTACTTC. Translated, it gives CSARRGASSYERYF.

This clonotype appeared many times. The CDR3 loop is CASSTRTGGDEAFF. CDR3 in DNA: TGTGCCAGCAGTACGCGGACAGGGGGCGATGAAGCTTTCTTT. The rearrangement links TRBV12-3 or TRBV12-4 to TRBJ1-1; TRBD1 aligns across 11 bases. The V and J ends lost 5 bases and 7 bases, in that order; junction bases with no gene match: 6. This CDR3 has 14 amino acids.

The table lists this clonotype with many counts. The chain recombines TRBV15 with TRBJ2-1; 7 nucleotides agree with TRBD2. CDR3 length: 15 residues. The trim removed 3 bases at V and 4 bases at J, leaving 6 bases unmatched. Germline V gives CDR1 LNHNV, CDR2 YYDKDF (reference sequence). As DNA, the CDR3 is TGTGCCACCAGCAGCGGGCTAGCGGAATACAATGAGCAGTTCTTC. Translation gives CATSSGLAEYNEQFF.

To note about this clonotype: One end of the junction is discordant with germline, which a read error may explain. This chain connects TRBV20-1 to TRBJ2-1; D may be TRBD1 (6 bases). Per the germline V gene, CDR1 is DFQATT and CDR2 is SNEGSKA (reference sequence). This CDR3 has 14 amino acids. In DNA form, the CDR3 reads TGCAGTGCTGGGGGCACTTACTCCTACTATGAGCAGTTCTTC. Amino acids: CSAGGTYSYYEQFF.

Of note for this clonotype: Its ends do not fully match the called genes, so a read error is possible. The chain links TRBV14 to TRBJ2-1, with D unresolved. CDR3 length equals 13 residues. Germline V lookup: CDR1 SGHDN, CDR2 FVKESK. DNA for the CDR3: TGTGCCATCAGCCTCTCCTCCTACAATGAGCAGTTCTTC. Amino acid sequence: CAISLSSYNEQFF.

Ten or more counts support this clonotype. CDR3 bases: TGTGCCAGCAGCGTAGGAAAAGGCAGCTACGAGCAGTACTTC. Protein product: CASSVGKGSYEQYF. The chain recombines TRBV9 with TRBJ2-7, with D hard to call. The germline CDR1 and CDR2 sequences are SGDLS and YYNGEE. With 0 bases removed from V and 3 bases from J, the gap between germline ends came to 10 bases. The CDR3 spans 14 residues. The whole variable domain, remainder taken from reference TRBV9 and TRBJ2-7, is DSGVTQTPKHLITATGQRVTLRCSPRSGDLSVYWYQQSLDQGLQFLIQYYNGEERAKGNILERFSAQQFPDLHSELNLSSLELGDSALYFCASSVGKGSYEQYFGPGTRLTVT.

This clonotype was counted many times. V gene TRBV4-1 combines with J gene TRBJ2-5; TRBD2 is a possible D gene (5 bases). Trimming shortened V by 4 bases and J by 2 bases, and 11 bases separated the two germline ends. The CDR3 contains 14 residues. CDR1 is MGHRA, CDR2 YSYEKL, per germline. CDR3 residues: CASSLLGEQETQYF. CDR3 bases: TGCGCCAGCAGCCTCCTTGGGGAGCAAGAGACCCAGTACTTC.

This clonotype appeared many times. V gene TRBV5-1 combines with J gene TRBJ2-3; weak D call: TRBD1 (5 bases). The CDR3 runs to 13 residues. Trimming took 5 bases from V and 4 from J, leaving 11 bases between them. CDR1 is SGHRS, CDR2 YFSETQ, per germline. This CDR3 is CASRRQTPDTQYF. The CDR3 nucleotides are TGCGCCAGCAGAAGACAGACCCCAGATACGCAGTATTTT.

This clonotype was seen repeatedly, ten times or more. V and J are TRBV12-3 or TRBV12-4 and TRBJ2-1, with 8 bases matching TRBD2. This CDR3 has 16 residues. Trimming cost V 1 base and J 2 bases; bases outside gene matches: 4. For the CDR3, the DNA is TGTGCCAGCAGTTTAGTCCCGGGACTAGCCTACAATGAGCAGTTCTTC. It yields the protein CASSLVPGLAYNEQFF.

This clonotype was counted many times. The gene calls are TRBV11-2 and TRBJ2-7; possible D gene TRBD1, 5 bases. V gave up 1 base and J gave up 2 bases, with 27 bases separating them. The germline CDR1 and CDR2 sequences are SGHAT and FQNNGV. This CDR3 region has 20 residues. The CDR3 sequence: CASSLGLGGQGSFPPYEQYF. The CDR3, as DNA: TGTGCCAGCAGCTTAGGTCTTGGTGGGCAGGGCAGCTTCCCCCCCTACGAGCAGTACTTC. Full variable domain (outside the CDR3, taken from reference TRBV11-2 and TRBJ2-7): EAGVAQSPRYKIIEKRQSVAFWCNPISGHATLYWYQQILGQGPKLLIQFQNNGVVDDSQLPKDRFSAERLKGVDSTLKIQPAKLEDSAVYLCASSLGLGGQGSFPPYEQYFGPGTRLTVT.

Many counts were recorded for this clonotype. CDR3 coding DNA: TGTGCCACCGAGGCCGAGGGGGCGGGAGAGACCCAGTACTTC. Its translation is CATEAEGAGETQYF. This chain joins TRBV24-1 and TRBJ2-5, with TRBD1 matching 7 bases. Trimming at V came to 9 bases and at J to 4 bases, leaving 10 bases not matched to a gene. The CDR3 has 14 residues. CDR1 KGHDR and CDR2 SFDVKD come from the germline V gene.

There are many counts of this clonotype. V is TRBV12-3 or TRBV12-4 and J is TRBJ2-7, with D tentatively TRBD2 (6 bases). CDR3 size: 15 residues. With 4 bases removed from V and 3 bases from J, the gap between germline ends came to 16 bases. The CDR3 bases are TGTGCCAGCAGTTCCTCCGTTGGGAGGATCTACGAGCAGTACTTC. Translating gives CASSSSVGRIYEQYF.

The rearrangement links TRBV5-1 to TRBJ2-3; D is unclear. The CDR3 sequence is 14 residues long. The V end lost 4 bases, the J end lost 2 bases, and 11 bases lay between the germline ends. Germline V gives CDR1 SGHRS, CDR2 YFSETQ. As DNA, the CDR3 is TGCGCCAGCAGCGACCGCGGCACCACAGATACGCAGTATTTT. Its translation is CASSDRGTTDTQYF.

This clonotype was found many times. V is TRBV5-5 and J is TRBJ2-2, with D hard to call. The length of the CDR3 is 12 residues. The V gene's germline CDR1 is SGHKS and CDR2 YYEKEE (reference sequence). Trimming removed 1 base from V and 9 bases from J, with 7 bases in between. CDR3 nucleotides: TGTGCCAGCAGCTTGACCAGGCGGGAGCTGTTTTTT. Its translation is CASSLTRRELFF.

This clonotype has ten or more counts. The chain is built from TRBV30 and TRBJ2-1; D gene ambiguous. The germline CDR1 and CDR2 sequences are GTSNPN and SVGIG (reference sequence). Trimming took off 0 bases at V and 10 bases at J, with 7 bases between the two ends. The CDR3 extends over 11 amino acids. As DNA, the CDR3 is TGTGCCTGGAGTGTGACCCCCGAGCAGTTCTTC. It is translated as CAWSVTPEQFF.

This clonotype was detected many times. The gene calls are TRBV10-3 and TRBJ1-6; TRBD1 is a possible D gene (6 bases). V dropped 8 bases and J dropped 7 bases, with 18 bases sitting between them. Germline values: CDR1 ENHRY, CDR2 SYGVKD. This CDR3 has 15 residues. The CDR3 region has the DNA TGTGCCATCGGAGGACAGACTACCGTAAATTCACCCCTCCACTTT. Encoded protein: CAIGGQTTVNSPLHF.